Listed here are 16 T cell receptor beta chains from one sample, sequenced in a study of regulatory T cells in long-lasting Graves disease. Sequencing libraries for TCR beta were prepared with iRepertoire HTBI primers and Arm-PCR of CDR3 regions. A single record per CDR3 protein comes from TCRdb applying MiXCR to the multiplex PCR reads. Among 650,000 to 850,000 distinct CDR3 sequences listed, about 32% were seen once. Noted time point: persistent/refractory GD, antithyroid drugs over 5 years with positive TRAb. TCR sequences were obtained from RNA taken from PBMCs. The sample in question was peripheral blood mononuclear cells (PBMCs), obtained when the disease was refractory, from a patient treated with antithyroid drugs. These TCRs come from a female donor with Graves disease.

This chain joins TRBV6-1 and TRBJ1-2, with a tentative D call TRBD1 (6 bases). The CDR3 covers 14 residues. Germline CDR1 is MNHNS and CDR2 is SASEGT. V dropped 6 bases and J dropped 0 bases, with 11 bases sitting between them. CDR3 coding DNA: TGTGCCAGCAGATTGACAGGAGCTAACTATGGCTACACCTTC. Translated: CASRLTGANYGYTF.

This clonotype was seen only a few times. The chain joins TRBV28 to TRBJ2-7, with D possibly matching TRBD2 (6 bases). Per germline, CDR1 MDHEN and CDR2 SYDVKM. The V and J ends lost 7 bases and 2 bases respectively, with 24 bases between them. This CDR3 comprises 17 residues. The CDR3 nucleotides read TGTGCCAGCACCCCCCAGGAGGGGCCAAAAGGAACCTACGAGCAGTACTTC. Translating gives CASTPQEGPKGTYEQYF.

The chain combines TRBV6-5 with TRBJ1-1, with a possible D match to TRBD1 (6 bases). Germline V gene sequence: CDR1 MNHEY, CDR2 SVGAGI. The CDR3 has 14 amino acids. V was shortened by 2 bases and J by 1 base, with 8 bases between the two germline ends. The CDR3 here is CASSYDRTNTEAFF. In DNA form, the CDR3 reads TGTGCCAGCAGTTACGACAGGACGAACACTGAAGCTTTCTTT.

This chain connects TRBV3-1 to TRBJ1-2; D is perhaps TRBD1 (5 bases). The germline gives CDR1 LGHDT, CDR2 YNNKEL (reference sequence). The CDR3 is 15 residues long. Trimming took 3 bases from V and 4 from J, leaving 15 bases between them. The CDR3 protein is CASSQDGGGFYGYTF. CDR3 DNA: TGTGCCAGCAGCCAGGACGGGGGGGGTTTCTATGGCTACACCTTC.

V gene TRBV20-1 combines with J gene TRBJ1-6, with TRBD1 as a possible D gene (5 bases). Germline loops: CDR1 DFQATT, CDR2 SNEGSKA (reference sequence). The CDR3 runs to 15 residues. V was trimmed by 2 bases and J by 7 bases, leaving 15 bases between them. The CDR3 DNA is TGCAGTGCTAGACAGGGAAGCGCTGCGAATTCACCCCTCCACTTT. This encodes CSARQGSAANSPLHF.

The CDR3 here is CSARDTGRQPQHF. CDR3 DNA sequence: TGCAGTGCTAGGGACACTGGGCGTCAGCCCCAGCATTTT. The chain recombines TRBV20-1 with TRBJ1-5, with a possible D match to TRBD1 (5 bases). The CDR3 totals 13 residues. Germline values: CDR1 DFQATT, CDR2 SNEGSKA (reference sequence). The germline V and J ends were trimmed by 3 bases and 6 bases, with 12 bases remaining between them.

This clonotype was seen repeatedly, ten times or more. V is TRBV20-1 and J is TRBJ2-5; D not resolved. Per the germline V gene, CDR1 is DFQATT and CDR2 is SNEGSKA (reference sequence). This CDR3 contains 12 residues. Deletions cut 5 bases from V and 3 bases from J, with 10 bases between. The CDR3 DNA sequence: TGCAGTGCTTCCCTCCCGGAAGAGACCCAGTACTTC. Amino acid sequence: CSASLPEETQYF.

This clonotype was counted between two and nine times. The gene calls are TRBV6-1 and TRBJ1-1, with D possibly being TRBD1 (5 bases). Trimming stripped 6 bases from V and 11 bases from J, with 19 bases between. The CDR3 consists of 13 residues. Germline CDR1 and CDR2: MNHNS and SASEGT. DNA of the CDR3: TGTGCCAGCAGCCCAGGGCCGCCCTCGGGGGCTTTCTTT. Its protein product is CASSPGPPSGAFF.

This clonotype was seen a single time. The rearrangement links TRBV5-4 to TRBJ1-4; D not certain. CDR1 and CDR2 from the germline V gene are SGHNT and YYREEE (reference sequence). CDR3 size: 18 residues. V shed 2 bases and J shed 0 bases, with 17 bases lying between them. This chain's CDR3 is CASSFGGVKSATNEKLFF. The CDR3 DNA reads as TGTGCCAGCAGCTTCGGCGGGGTCAAATCTGCAACTAATGAAAAACTGTTTTTT.

V is TRBV30 and J is TRBJ2-7; no definite D call. Per germline, CDR1 GTSNPN and CDR2 SVGIG (reference sequence). With 1 base removed from V and 5 bases from J, the gap between germline ends came to 6 bases. CDR3 size: 11 residues. In nucleotides, the CDR3 is TGTGCCTGGAGTGGATTCCACGAGCAGTACTTC. It codes for CAWSGFHEQYF. The variable domain in full, completed from reference TRBV30 and TRBJ2-7, reads SQTIHQWPATLVQPVGSPLSLECTVEGTSNPNLYWYRQAAGRGLQLLFYSVGIGQISSEVPQNLSASRPQDRQFILSSKKLLLSDSGFYLCAWSGFHEQYFGPGTRLTVT.

In its sample, this clonotype was seen many times. The chain combines TRBV20-1 with TRBJ2-7; 11 bases agree with TRBD2. CDR1 and CDR2 (germline): DFQATT, SNEGSKA (reference sequence). This CDR3 has 14 amino acids. Losses at the gene ends were 6 bases for V and 1 base for J; bases not matched to a gene: 5. The CDR3 region is CSALGLAASYEQYF. The CDR3 DNA reads TGCAGTGCCCTGGGACTAGCGGCGTCCTACGAGCAGTACTTC.

This clonotype showed up many times. This chain uses TRBV12-3 or TRBV12-4 with TRBJ1-1; D not resolved. V lost 1 base, J lost 11 bases, and 14 bases lay in between. The length of the CDR3 is 13 residues. The CDR3 coding sequence is TGTGCCAGCAGTTTAGTCCGGGGTCTTAATGCTTTCTTT. This translates into CASSLVRGLNAFF.

The chain links TRBV6-2 or TRBV6-3 to TRBJ1-1; D remains ambiguous. The CDR3 is made up of 15 amino acids. Germline V gives CDR1 MNHEY, CDR2 SVGEGT. V lost 2 bases to trimming and J lost 5 bases, with 15 bases between them. DNA for the CDR3: TGTGCCAGCAGTTACAAGTACCTGATGGGGACTGAAGCTTTCTTT. It translates to CASSYKYLMGTEAFF.

The sample holds many counts of this clonotype. CDR3 DNA: TGTGCCAGCAGCCAAGGGGGGACCCAGTACTTC. It is translated as CASSQGGTQYF. The V gene is TRBV7-9, the J gene TRBJ2-5, with D possibly matching TRBD1 (6 bases). In germline, CDR1 is SEHNR, CDR2 FQNEAQ (reference sequence). There are 11 residues in the CDR3. The V end was cut by 5 bases, the J end by 7 bases, with 8 bases between.

This clonotype was seen a few times. The genes are TRBV7-3 and TRBJ1-2, with 9 bases lining up with TRBD1. There are 15 residues in the CDR3. V lost 4 bases and J lost 4; bases outside the gene matches: 7. The germline V gene has CDR1 SGHTA and CDR2 FQGTGA. The CDR3, as DNA: TGTGCCAGCAGCTCCACCGGGACAGGGAGCTATGGCTACACCTTC. Translating gives CASSSTGTGSYGYTF.

This clonotype was seen a few times. The chain has TRBV6-5 and TRBJ2-5; unclear D gene. V gave up 1 base and J gave up 11 bases, with 8 bases separating them. The CDR3 covers 11 residues. In germline, CDR1 is MNHEY, CDR2 SVGAGI. CDR3 loop: CASSYLAQQYF. The CDR3 DNA reads as TGTGCCAGCAGTTACTTAGCCCAACAGTACTTC.